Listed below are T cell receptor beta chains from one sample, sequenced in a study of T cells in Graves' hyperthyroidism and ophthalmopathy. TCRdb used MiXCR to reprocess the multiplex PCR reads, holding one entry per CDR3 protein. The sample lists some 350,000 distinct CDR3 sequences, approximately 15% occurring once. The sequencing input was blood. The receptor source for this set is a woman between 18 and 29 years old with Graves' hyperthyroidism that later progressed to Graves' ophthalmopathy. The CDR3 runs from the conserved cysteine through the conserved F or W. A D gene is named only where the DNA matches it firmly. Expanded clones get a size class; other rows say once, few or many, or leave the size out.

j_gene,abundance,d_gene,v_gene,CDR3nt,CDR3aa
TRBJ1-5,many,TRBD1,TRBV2,TGTGCCGGGGGGACAGGGGGCAATCAGCCCCAGCATTTT,CAGGTGGNQPQHF
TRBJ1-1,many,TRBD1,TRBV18,TGTGCCAGCTCACTCGACGGGACAGGGGTTCGTGAAGCTTTCTTT,CASSLDGTGVREAFF
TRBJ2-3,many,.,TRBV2,TGTGCCAGCAGGGGGAACTATCCCGGGGGTGAAACAGATACGCAGTATTTT,CASRGNYPGGETDTQYF
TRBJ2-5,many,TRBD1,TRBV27,TGTGCCAGCAGTCTCGACAGGGCCCCCCAAGAGACCCAGTACTTC,CASSLDRAPQETQYF
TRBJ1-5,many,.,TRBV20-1,TGCAGTGCTAGTTTGGGGAATAGCAATCAGCCCCAGCATTTT,CSASLGNSNQPQHF
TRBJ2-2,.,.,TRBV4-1,TGCGCCAGCAGAATGGGAGCGCGGGATGATACCGGGGAGCTGTTTTTT,CASRMGARDDTGELFF
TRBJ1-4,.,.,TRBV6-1,TGTGCCAGCAGCCGGGGGCAAGGGGCCAGGAGGGGTGAAAAACTGTTTTTT,CASSRGQGARRGEKLFF
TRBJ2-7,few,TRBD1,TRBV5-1,TGCGCCAGCAGCCCAAAGGGGGCCACGACCTACGAGCAGTACTTC,CASSPKGATTYEQYF
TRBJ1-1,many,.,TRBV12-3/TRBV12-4,TGTGCCAGCAGTTTAATCTTACGAAACACTGAAGCTTTCTTT,CASSLILRNTEAFF
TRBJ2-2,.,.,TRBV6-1,TGTGCCAGCACCTTCCCAGGGTCCGGGGAGCTGTTTTTT,CASTFPGSGELFF
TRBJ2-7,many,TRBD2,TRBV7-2,TGTGCCAGCAGCTTAGAGGTGGTAGCGGGAGTGGGCTACGAGCAGTACTTC,CASSLEVVAGVGYEQYF
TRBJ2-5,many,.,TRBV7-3,TGTGCCAGCAGCTCCCACGCTAATCAAGAGACCCAGTACTTC,CASSSHANQETQYF
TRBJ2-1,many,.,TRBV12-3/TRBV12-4,TGTGCCAGCAGTGGGCGGGCAGATATCAATGAGCAGTTCTTC,CASSGRADINEQFF
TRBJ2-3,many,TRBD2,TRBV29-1,TGCAGCGTTGTGTGGCCTAGCGGGAGGGAAGGAGATACGCAGTATTTT,CSVVWPSGREGDTQYF
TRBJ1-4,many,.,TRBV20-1,TGCAGTGCTAGAGATTACAATCTGGACAATGAAAAACTGTTTTTT,CSARDYNLDNEKLFF
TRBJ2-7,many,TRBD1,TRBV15,TGTGCCACCAGCAGAGATCGGGGACAGGGCTACGAGCAGTACTTC,CATSRDRGQGYEQYF
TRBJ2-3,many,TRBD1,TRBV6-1,TGTGCCAGCACCACCTGGGACAGGCAGTCAGATACGCAGTATTTT,CASTTWDRQSDTQYF
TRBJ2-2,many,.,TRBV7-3,TGTGCCAGCAGCTTAGGTACTAACACCGGGGAGCTGTTTTTT,CASSLGTNTGELFF
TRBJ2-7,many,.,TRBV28,TGTGCCAGCAGTTTCGCCAGGAACTACGAGCAGTACTTC,CASSFARNYEQYF
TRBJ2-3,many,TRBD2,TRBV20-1,TGCAGTGCATGGACTAGCGGGACCACAGATACGCAGTATTTT,CSAWTSGTTDTQYF
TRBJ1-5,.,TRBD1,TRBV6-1,TGTGCCAGCAGACCCGGGACAGGGGCTTATCAGCCCCAGCATTTT,CASRPGTGAYQPQHF
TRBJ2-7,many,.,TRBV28,TGTGCCAGCAGCATGCCAACTGTGTATAACGAGCAGTACTTC,CASSMPTVYNEQYF
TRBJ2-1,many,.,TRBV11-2,TGTGCCAGCAGCCTCACCGGGAGCCCCAATGAGCAGTTCTTC,CASSLTGSPNEQFF
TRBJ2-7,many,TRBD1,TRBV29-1,TGCAGCGTTGAGGACAGGGGCGGGGAGCAGTACTTC,CSVEDRGGEQYF
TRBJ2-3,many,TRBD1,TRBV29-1,TGCAGCGTGGCCGACAGGGGGCGGAAAGATACGCAGTATTTT,CSVADRGRKDTQYF
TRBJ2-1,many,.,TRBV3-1,TGTGCCAGCAGCGGTAGCCTTGGGTTGGGGACAATCGGGCAGTTCTTC,CASSGSLGLGTIGQFF
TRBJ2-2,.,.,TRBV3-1,TGTGCCAGCAGCCAAGATCTCGGGGAGCTGTTTTTT,CASSQDLGELFF
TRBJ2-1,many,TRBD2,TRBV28,TGTGCCAGCAGTTTGCTAGCGGGAAAGAGCTCCTACAATGAGCAGTTCTTC,CASSLLAGKSSYNEQFF
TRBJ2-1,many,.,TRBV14,TGTGCCAGCAGCGGCCGACTAAGGACCTACAATGAGCAGTTCTTC,CASSGRLRTYNEQFF
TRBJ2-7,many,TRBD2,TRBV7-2,TGTGCCAGCAGCACGGGACTAGCGGGAATTTCTATGGGGCAGTACTTC,CASSTGLAGISMGQYF
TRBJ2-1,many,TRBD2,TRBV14,TGTGCCAGCAGCCAACCCCCTCTAGCGGGCGGCTACAATGAGCAGTTCTTC,CASSQPPLAGGYNEQFF